Listed below are T cell receptor beta chains from one sample, sequenced in a study of metastatic and nonmetastatic thyroid tumors. TCRdb reanalyzed the PCR reads with MiXCR. The table has about 17,000 clones, around 30% seen once. The sequencing sample was made of tumor tissue. These receptors were obtained from a female donor with papillary thyroid cancer or a benign thyroid nodule (not recorded which). Some clones in this sample may be carry-over from other donors' samples. CDR3s include the opening cysteine and the closing phenylalanine or tryptophan. A D gene is named only where the DNA matches it firmly. For some rows the clone size is stated as once, few or many, or as a class when expanded; others skip it.

d_gene	v_gene	abundance	j_gene	CDR3nt	CDR3aa
NA	TRBV19	few	TRBJ2-5	TGTGCCAGTAGTCCCTGGGGGTGTGAGACCCAGTACTTC	CASSPWGCETQYF
NA	TRBV15	many	TRBJ2-2	TGTGCCACCAGAGACTCGAGGCACCTGAACACCGGGGAGCTGTTTTTT	CATRDSRHLNTGELFF
NA	TRBV20-1	NA	TRBJ1-6	TGCAGTGCTAGCGTTCCTCTTTCGGATTCACCCCTCCACTTT	CSASVPLSDSPLHF
NA	TRBV9	once	TRBJ1-6	TGTGCCAGCAGCGTGGATGGGAGCGGAAATTCACCCCTCCACTTT	CASSVDGSGNSPLHF
TRBD2	TRBV28	many	TRBJ2-3	TGTGCCAGCAGTTTCTTAGCGGGAGAAGTAGATACGCAGTATTTT	CASSFLAGEVDTQYF
NA	TRBV7-7	NA	TRBJ2-7	TGTGCCAGCAGCTTAGCGAGTCCGGAGCACAACCCCCTCCGGTACTTC	CASSLASPEHNPLRYF
NA	TRBV5-6	many	TRBJ2-7	TGTGCCAGCAGCTTGGATACTAGGCACGAGCAGTACTTC	CASSLDTRHEQYF
TRBD1	TRBV5-5	NA	TRBJ1-2	TGTGCCAGCAGCCGAAGGACAGGGGAGGACTATGGCTACACCTTC	CASSRRTGEDYGYTF
NA	TRBV19	large	TRBJ2-2	TGTGCCAGTAATGTGGGGGGAGTCGGGGAGCTGTTTTTT	CASNVGGVGELFF
NA	TRBV7-8	many	TRBJ2-3	TGTGCCAGCAGCTTAGGGACAGCAGATACGCAGTATTTT	CASSLGTADTQYF
NA	TRBV9	NA	TRBJ2-2	TGTGCCAGCAGCGTACAGGCTGCCGCGGGAACCGGGGAGCTGTTTTTT	CASSVQAAAGTGELFF
TRBD1	TRBV30	medium-sized	TRBJ1-2	TGTGCCTGGAGCCGACAGGGAAGCGGCTACACCTTC	CAWSRQGSGYTF
TRBD1	TRBV18	once	TRBJ2-5	TGTGCCAGCTCACCAGGGACAGGGGATGAGACCCAGTACTTC	CASSPGTGDETQYF
NA	TRBV2	few	TRBJ1-3	TGTGCCAGCAGTGAACGCAGTCCTGGAAACACCATATATTTT	CASSERSPGNTIYF
TRBD2	TRBV4-1	NA	TRBJ2-5	TGCGCCAGCAGCCTTGGACTAGCGGGAGACCAAGAGACCCAGTACTTC	CASSLGLAGDQETQYF
NA	TRBV3-1	NA	TRBJ2-6	TGTGCCAGCAGCCAACTGGGCTCTGGGGCCAACGTCCTGACTTTC	CASSQLGSGANVLTF
TRBD2	TRBV3-1	NA	TRBJ2-5	TGTGCCAGCAGCCCGACTAGCGGGAAAGAGACCCAGTACTTC	CASSPTSGKETQYF
TRBD1	TRBV9	NA	TRBJ2-1	TGTGCCAGCAGTGTTACTGGACAGGGTGGGGACAATGAGCAGTTCTTC	CASSVTGQGGDNEQFF
NA	TRBV7-9	NA	TRBJ2-1	TGTGCCAGCAGCTTAGCGGTTGGAGAGCAGTTCTTC	CASSLAVGEQFF
NA	TRBV3-1	few	TRBJ2-5	TGTGCCAGCAGCCACCGGACAGACCAAGAGACCCAGTACTTC	CASSHRTDQETQYF